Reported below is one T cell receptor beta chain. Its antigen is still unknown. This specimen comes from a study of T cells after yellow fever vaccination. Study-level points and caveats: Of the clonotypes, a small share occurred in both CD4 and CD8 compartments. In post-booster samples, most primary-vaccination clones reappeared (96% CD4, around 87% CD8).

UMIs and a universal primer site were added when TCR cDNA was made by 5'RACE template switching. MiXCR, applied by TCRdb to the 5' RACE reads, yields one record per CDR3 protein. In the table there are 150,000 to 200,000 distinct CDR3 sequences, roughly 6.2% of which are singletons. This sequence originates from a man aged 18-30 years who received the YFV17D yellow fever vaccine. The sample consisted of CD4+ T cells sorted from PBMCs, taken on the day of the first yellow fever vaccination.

The CDR3 DNA follows: TGTGCCAGCAGCTTAGGAGGGGCAGGGATGCAAGAGACCCAGTACTTC. Translating gives CASSLGGAGMQETQYF. The gene calls are TRBV7-2 and TRBJ2-5; D tentatively reads TRBD1 or TRBD2 (5 bases each). The germline V gene has CDR1 SGHTA and CDR2 FQGNSA. The CDR3 is made up of 16 amino acids. V dropped 1 base and J dropped 2 bases, with 14 bases sitting between them.